The sequence of this TCR beta chain was determined in a study of blood T cell repertoires in COVID-19. Study at large: Whether acute or convalescent, the COVID-19 samples came from the United States, Italy and Spain.

This CDR3 is 14 amino acids long. The germline V and J ends were trimmed by 2 bases and 5 bases, with 13 bases remaining between them. Germline CDR1 MDHEN, CDR2 SYDVKM. The data were produced by immunoSEQ multiplex PCR, yet TCRdb's version contains in-frame clones alone and is incomplete. The sample has a few hundred thousand clones, approximately 88% seen once. Sequencing input: PBMCs or T cells enriched from blood (not recorded which). The rearrangement joins TRBV28 to TRBJ2-7; D perhaps matches TRBD2 (7 bases). The origin of this receptor is a woman between 18 and 29 years old who had recovered from COVID-19. CDR3 in amino acids: CASSLGDYRDEQYF. The CDR3 bases are TGTGCCAGCAGTTTAGGGGACTACAGGGACGAGCAGTACTTC.